Included here is one T cell receptor beta chain sequence, with context. The antigen remains undetermined. It was with a sample-barcoded 5' primer and a J-beta primer mix that a second PCR of roughly 6 to 12 cycles was run. MiXCR, run by TCRdb on the 5' RACE reads, gives a single entry per CDR3 protein. The repertoire holds fewer than 900,000 distinct CDR3 sequences, with approximately 43% as singletons. The CDR3 is 12 residues long. With 7 bases removed from V and 6 bases from J, the gap between germline ends came to 13 bases. Germline-derived CDR1 and CDR2 are MNHNY and SVGAGI (reference sequence). This specimen belongs to a study of blood T cells in healthy people across ages. Whole-study results and caveats: Researchers said unsorted PBMCs prevented a conclusive naive versus antigen-experienced comparison. Observed TCR beta diversity per million T cells went down as age went up. This fall followed a roughly linear course with age.

Sequencing was carried out using blood. The chain employs TRBV6-6 and TRBJ2-7, with D tentatively TRBD2 (6 bases). This TCR was sampled from a woman aged 55-69 years in good health. DNA of the CDR3: TGTGCCAGCACCAGTGGGGGGACCGAGCAGTACTTC. The encoded protein is CASTSGGTEQYF.